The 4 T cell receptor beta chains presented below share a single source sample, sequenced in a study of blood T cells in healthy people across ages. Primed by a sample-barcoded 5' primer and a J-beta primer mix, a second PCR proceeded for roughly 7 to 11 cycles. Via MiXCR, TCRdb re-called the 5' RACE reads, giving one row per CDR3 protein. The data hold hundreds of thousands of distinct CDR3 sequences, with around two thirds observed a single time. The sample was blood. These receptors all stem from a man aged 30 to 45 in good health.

DNA for the CDR3: TGTGCCAGCATGGGGGACTATGGCTACACCTTC. This sequence encodes CASMGDYGYTF. V and J are TRBV2 and TRBJ1-2; maybe TRBD1 (5 bases). The CDR3 contains 11 residues. The V end was cut by 7 bases, the J end by 3 bases, with 6 bases between. CDR1 SNHLY and CDR2 FYNNEI come from the germline V gene.

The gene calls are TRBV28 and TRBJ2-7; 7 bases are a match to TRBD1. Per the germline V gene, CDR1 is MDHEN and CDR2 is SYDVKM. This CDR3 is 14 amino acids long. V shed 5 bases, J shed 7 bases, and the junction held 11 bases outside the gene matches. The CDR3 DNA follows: TGTGCCAGCAGTGTCGACAGGGAACTGAGAGAGCAGTACTTC. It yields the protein CASSVDRELREQYF.

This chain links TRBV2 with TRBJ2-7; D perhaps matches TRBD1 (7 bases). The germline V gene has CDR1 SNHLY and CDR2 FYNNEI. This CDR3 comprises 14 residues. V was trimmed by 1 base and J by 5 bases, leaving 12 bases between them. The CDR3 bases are TGTGCCAGCAGTGAAGGTGTCAGGGGGGACGAGCAGTACTTC. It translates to CASSEGVRGDEQYF.

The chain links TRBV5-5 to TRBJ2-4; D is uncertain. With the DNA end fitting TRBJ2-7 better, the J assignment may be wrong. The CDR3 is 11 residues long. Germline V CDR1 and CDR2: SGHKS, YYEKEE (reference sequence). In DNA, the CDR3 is TGTGCCAGCAGCCCTCACGCCGAGCAGTACTTC. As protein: CASSPHAEQYF.